This T cell receptor (beta chain) was identified in a study of shared clonotypes between healthy human individuals. The wider study: Each donor had three CD4 naive, three CD4 memory, two CD8 naive and one CD8 memory plate.

The germline gives CDR1 SGHNT, CDR2 YYREEE (reference sequence). The CDR3 length is 15 residues. Losses at the gene ends were 4 bases for V and 1 base for J; bases not matched to a gene: 5. Libraries were prepared by immunoSEQ multiplex PCR; TCRdb keeps only in-frame clonotypes and omits some of them. Of millions of clones listed, about 95% are singletons. Selected positively for CCR7 and CD45RO-negative, naive CD8 cells excluded terminally differentiated effector memory CD45RA+ cells. What was sequenced was naive CD8+ T cells sorted from blood. This clonotype originated in a man in his late teens or twenties in good health. This chain uses TRBV5-4 with TRBJ2-3, with 8 bases that match TRBD2. CDR3 in amino acids: CASSLPGGGTDTQYF. DNA for the CDR3: TGTGCCAGCAGCCTACCCGGGGGGGGCACAGATACGCAGTATTTT.